Below, one T cell receptor beta chain is given with its context. Its specificity is not known. The entry originates in a study of T cell repertoires in ileal Crohn's disease. The wider study: All patients had surgery for stricturing (about 61%) or penetrating (around 40%) disease. About half of patients got postoperative therapy: about ten thiopurines, under 20 anti-TNF. Study-wide points: Every patient over 26.8% clonality showed endoscopic recurrence. Active smokers at surgery had more clonal expansions than non-smokers.

Germline loops: CDR1 SGHRS, CDR2 YFSETQ. Trimming removed 2 bases at V and 4 bases at J, with 12 bases between. CDR3 length equals 14 residues. The data were produced by immunoSEQ multiplex PCR, yet TCRdb's version contains in-frame clones alone and is incomplete. In the table there are some 14,000 clones, 70% of which are singletons. The chain links TRBV5-1 to TRBJ1-1, with D perhaps TRBD1 (6 bases). The receptor was isolated from an adult with Crohn's disease. Sequencing was carried out using ileal tissue. CDR3 amino acids: CASSFPGATTEAFF. The CDR3 coding sequence is TGCGCCAGCAGCTTTCCAGGGGCAACCACTGAAGCTTTCTTT.